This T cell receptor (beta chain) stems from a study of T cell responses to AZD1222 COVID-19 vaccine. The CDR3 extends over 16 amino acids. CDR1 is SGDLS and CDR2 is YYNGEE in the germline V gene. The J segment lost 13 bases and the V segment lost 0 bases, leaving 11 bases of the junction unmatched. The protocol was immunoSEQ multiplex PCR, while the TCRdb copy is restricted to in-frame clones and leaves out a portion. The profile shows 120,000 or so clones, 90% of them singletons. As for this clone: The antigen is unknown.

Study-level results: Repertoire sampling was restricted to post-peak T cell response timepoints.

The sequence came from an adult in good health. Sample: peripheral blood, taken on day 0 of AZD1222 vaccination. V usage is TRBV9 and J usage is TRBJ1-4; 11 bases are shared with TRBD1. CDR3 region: CASSVDPGQGGKGLFF. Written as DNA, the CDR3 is TGTGCCAGCAGCGTAGACCCGGGACAGGGGGGAAAAGGACTGTTTTTT.